This T cell receptor beta chain stems from a study of blood T cell repertoires in COVID-19. About the study: Samples of COVID-19 (acute and convalescent) were obtained from the United States, Italy and Spain. PBMCs, B-cell-depleted T cells, or T cells were the source of the cDNA or gDNA that made up the material.

In the original workflow: By means of reference gene primer amplification, nucleated cell counts were estimated. TCRdb keeps only in-frame clones here, not all; method: immunoSEQ multiplex PCR. V, J and clone size are taken as reported in that table, and D and trimming were inferred from the DNA itself. The profile covers 63,000 or so clones, with approximately 90% appearing a single time and around 1.5% taken by the ten largest. The CDR3 extends over 13 amino acids. The ends were cut back, 2 bases at V and 5 bases at J, with 9 bases in the middle. CDR1 is MDHEN, CDR2 SYDVKM, per germline. The chain joins TRBV28 to TRBJ1-2; D unresolved. The material sequenced was peripheral blood. This clonotype was sampled from a human donor in a cohort sampled during active COVID-19. The CDR3: CASSLVAGYGYTF. The CDR3 nucleotides read TGTGCCAGCAGTTTAGTGGCGGGTTATGGCTACACCTTC.